These 27 T cell receptor beta chains were sequenced from one sample in a study of T cell clonality in common variable immunodeficiency. Generated by immunoSEQ multiplex PCR, the TCRdb table keeps only in-frame clones and is missing some. The repertoire yields 40,000 to 45,000 clones, none seen only once; the top ten contain around 9.3%. The sequenced sample was peripheral blood mononuclear cells. The receptors were sampled from a person aged 18-70 years in good health.

This clone came up many times. The CDR3 sequence: CASSPGQGPGTQYF. The part of the CDR3 DNA that was read is TGTGCCAGCAGCCCAGGACAGGGTCCAGGTACG. The chain couples TRBV13 to TRBJ2-3; TRBD1 aligns across 8 bases. The CDR3 end falls 3 residues outside the read, so it is completed with the germline J gene. Germline CDR1 and CDR2: PRHDT and FYEKMQ (reference sequence). V shed 5 bases, J shed 8 bases, and the junction held 9 bases outside the gene matches. The CDR3 contains 14 residues.

This clone was counted many times. Sequencing ends 3 residues short of the CDR3 end; the germline J gene provides the rest. The chain recombines TRBV6-4 with TRBJ2-3; TRBD2 matches at 12 bases. The CDR3 consists of 14 residues. The ends lost 7 bases at V and 3 bases at J; junction bases unmatched: 2. The V gene's germline CDR1 is MRHNA and CDR2 SNTAGT. CDR3 bases read: TGTGCCAGCATCGGACTAGCGGGGACAGATACG. This translates into CASIGLAGTDT. The entire CDR3 is CASIGLAGTDTQYF.

With respect to this clone: Read data end 3 residues before the CDR3 end; the end is taken from the germline J gene. The rearrangement joins TRBV7-2 to TRBJ2-4, with 8 bases identical to TRBD2. Per germline, CDR1 SGHTA and CDR2 FQGNSA. The length of the CDR3 is 14 residues. CDR3 region: CASSSGIVTSGQYF. The CDR3 bases that were read are TGTGCCAGCAGCTCAGGAATAGTAACTAGCGGT.

Ten or more counts support this clone. The CDR3 is cut off 3 residues early in the read; its end comes from the germline J gene. V usage is TRBV20-1 and J usage is TRBJ2-1; maybe TRBD2 (6 bases). The V and J ends lost 3 bases and 4 bases respectively, with 16 bases between them. This CDR3 region has 15 residues. Germline CDR1 DFQATT, CDR2 SNEGSKA (reference sequence). The CDR3 bases that were read are TGCAGTGCTAGGTTCGGGACTTTCCAGTACAATGAG. This encodes CSARFGTFQYNE. The CDR3, in full, reads CSARFGTFQYNEQFF.

This clone was seen ten or more times. The read ends 3 residues before the CDR3 terminus; that terminus is restored from the germline J gene. V and J are TRBV5-1 and TRBJ1-1; 8 bases map to TRBD1. Looked up from germline, CDR1 is SGHRS and CDR2 is YFSETQ. Germline trimming cut 4 bases from V and 5 bases from J; bases unmatched to any gene: 7. The CDR3 loop spans 14 amino acids. Incomplete CDR3 DNA: TGCGCCAGCAGCCCCGGACAGGGTGGGACTGAA. Translating gives CASSPGQGGTE. The full CDR3 reads CASSPGQGGTEAFF.

This clone turned up a few times. The read falls 3 residues short of the CDR3 end, and the missing part is taken from the germline J gene. The chain employs TRBV7-2 and TRBJ1-3; D is uncertain. Trimming stripped 5 bases from V and 3 bases from J, with 11 bases between. Germline CDR1 is SGHTA and CDR2 is FQGNSA. This CDR3 is 14 amino acids long. This chain's CDR3 is CASSPAHGGNTIYF. The CDR3 bases that were read are TGTGCCAGCAGCCCCGCGCACGGTGGAAACACC.

This clone was recorded many times. From the germline J gene comes the end of the CDR3, since the read stops 3 residues before it. This chain joins TRBV12-3 or TRBV12-4 and TRBJ2-1; TRBD2 agrees at 10 bases. J was trimmed by 6 bases and V by 8 bases; bases with no gene match: 16. CDR3 length equals 17 residues. The CDR3 here is CASQRTRGSSGSNEQFF. The CDR3 DNA, read in part, is TGTGCCAGCCAACGTACCCGAGGGTCTAGCGGGAGCAATGAG.

In this sample, this clone turned up many times. The sequence runs out 3 residues before the end of the CDR3; the remainder is reconstructed from the germline J gene. The rearrangement joins TRBV6-1 to TRBJ1-5; D might be TRBD1 (6 bases). V lost 1 base, J lost 4 bases, and 14 bases lay in between. The CDR3 loop spans 16 amino acids. From germline, CDR1 is MNHNS and CDR2 SASEGT. The CDR3 loop is CASSEDPTGTNQPQHF. The sequenced part of the CDR3 DNA is TGTGCCAGCAGTGAAGACCCTACAGGGACAAATCAGCCC.

This clone was seen repeatedly, ten times or more. The DNA read from the CDR3 is TGCGCCAGCAGCGGGGGACAGGGGGATACTGAA. Translation gives CASSGGQGDTE. The whole CDR3 region reads CASSGGQGDTEAFF. This rearrangement joins TRBV5-1 to TRBJ1-1; 11 bases agree with TRBD1. The read falls 3 residues short of the CDR3 end, and the missing part is taken from the germline J gene. The trim removed 4 bases at V and 5 bases at J, leaving 4 bases unmatched. The germline V gene encodes CDR1 SGHRS and CDR2 YFSETQ. This CDR3 has 14 amino acids.

Many counts were recorded for this clone. CDR3 protein: CASSVLDRGPLKPNEQFF. The CDR3 bases that were read are TGTGCCAGTAGCGTTCTAGACAGGGGACCCCTTAAACCCAATGAG. V usage is TRBV19 and J usage is TRBJ2-1; 8 nucleotides match TRBD1. The read ends 3 residues early relative to the CDR3; the germline J gene fills the gap. The CDR3 is 18 amino acids. The junction had 19 bases not matched to a gene; V was cut back by 6 bases and J by 6 bases. In germline, CDR1 is LNHDA, CDR2 SQIVND (reference sequence).

This clone was counted many times. From the germline J gene comes the end of the CDR3, since the read stops 3 residues before it. The V call is TRBV20-1, the J call TRBJ2-1; TRBD2 is a possible D gene (5 bases). From germline, CDR1 is DFQATT and CDR2 SNEGSKA (reference sequence). Trimming removed 6 bases from V and 4 bases from J, with 16 bases in between. The CDR3 length is 14 residues. The CDR3 here is CSARTSRGYNEQFF. Partial CDR3 DNA: TGCAGTGCCAGGACCTCCCGGGGTTACAATGAG.

This clone was counted many times. The missing CDR3 end, 3 residues past where the read stops, is filled in from the germline J gene. This chain connects TRBV19 to TRBJ1-5; TRBD1 matches 7 bases. The CDR3 sequence is 16 residues long. V lost 1 base and J lost 4; bases outside the gene matches: 7. Germline V gene sequence: CDR1 LNHDA, CDR2 SQIVND (reference sequence). The part of the CDR3 DNA that was read is TGTGCCAGTAGTATAGCCGGGACAGTGAATAATCAGCCC. This sequence encodes CASSIAGTVNNQP. The full-length CDR3 reads as CASSIAGTVNNQPQHF.

This clone occurred many times. The CDR3 loop reads CASSEGGTSSSYEQYF. The sequenced CDR3 bases are TGTGCCAGCAGTGAAGGGGGGACTAGTTCTTCCTACGAG. V gene TRBV2 combines with J gene TRBJ2-7, with 8 bases fitting TRBD2. The read gets to within 3 residues of the CDR3 end, and the germline J gene fills in the rest. Trimming removed 1 base from V and 1 base from J; junction bases left unmatched: 6. Germline loops: CDR1 SNHLY, CDR2 FYNNEI. The CDR3 length is 16 residues.

This clone was counted ten times or more. The sequenced fragment ends 3 residues before the CDR3 boundary, so the rest is inferred from the germline J gene. The J gene is TRBJ1-6, the V gene TRBV7-8, with a tentative D call TRBD1 (5 bases). The germline V gene has CDR1 SGHVS and CDR2 FQNEAQ. CDR3 size: 16 residues. V was trimmed by 2 bases and J by 5 bases, leaving 13 bases between them. CDR3 in amino acids: CASSLLRGIHNSPLHF. The DNA read from the CDR3 is TGTGCCAGCAGCTTATTACGGGGGATACATAATTCACCC.

This clone was seen repeatedly, ten times or more. The read gets to within 3 residues of the CDR3 end, and the germline J gene fills in the rest. The J gene is TRBJ2-1, the V gene TRBV6-1; D possibly corresponds to TRBD1 (6 bases). Trimming took 4 bases from V and 4 from J, leaving 14 bases between them. The CDR3 extends over 15 amino acids. Germline values: CDR1 MNHNS, CDR2 SASEGT. CDR3 region: CASSAGAGAYNEQFF. CDR3 DNA, as far as it was read: TGTGCCAGCAGTGCCGGAGCAGGGGCGTACAATGAG.

This clone was counted at least ten times. The DNA ends 3 residues before the CDR3 does, and the rest of the CDR3 is filled in from the germline J gene. The rearrangement joins TRBV2 to TRBJ2-3; possible D gene TRBD1, 5 bases. Per the germline V gene, CDR1 is SNHLY and CDR2 is FYNNEI. The CDR3 is made up of 13 amino acids. Trimming removed 3 bases at V and 4 bases at J, with 8 bases between. The DNA read from the CDR3 is TGTGCCAGCAGTGAGCAGGGTCCAGATACG. Residues: CASSEQGPDT. The entire CDR3 protein is CASSEQGPDTQYF.

Ten or more counts support this clone. The read comes to an end 3 residues before the CDR3 does, leaving the germline J gene to fill in the end. The V call is TRBV6-2 or TRBV6-3, the J call TRBJ1-6, with 8 nucleotides matching TRBD1. V shed 8 bases, J shed 9 bases, and the junction held 12 bases outside the gene matches. CDR1 and CDR2 from the germline V gene are MNHEY and SVGEGT. This CDR3 spans 15 amino acids. CDR3 DNA (partial): TGTGCCAGCGGGACATCCGGGACAGGTTCTTCACCC. Protein sequence: CASGTSGTGSSP. The complete CDR3 reads CASGTSGTGSSPLHF.

This clone was seen many times. The read terminates 3 residues before the CDR3 end, so the remaining end is supplied by the germline J gene. The genes are TRBV4-2 and TRBJ1-5; D may be TRBD1 (6 bases). Germline V gene sequence: CDR1 LGHNA, CDR2 YNFKEQ. Trimming took off 3 bases at V and 6 bases at J, with 12 bases between the two ends. This CDR3 has 14 residues. The chain's CDR3 is CASSQTGGGQPQHF. CDR3 bases read: TGTGCCAGCAGCCAGACGGGGGGCGGTCAGCCC.

This clone was detected ten times or more. The sequenced fragment ends 3 residues before the CDR3 boundary, so the rest is inferred from the germline J gene. The chain employs TRBV11-2 and TRBJ2-3, with a weak D call TRBD2 (6 bases). The CDR3 is made up of 15 amino acids. Germline V gene lookup returns CDR1 SGHAT and CDR2 FQNNGV. Trimming took 5 bases from V and 1 from J, leaving 13 bases between them. The DNA read from the CDR3 is TGTGCCAGCAGCCCTCAGCGGGCTGGCACAGATACG. Protein: CASSPQRAGTDT. The CDR3 as a whole reads CASSPQRAGTDTQYF.

In its sample, this clone was seen many times. The missing CDR3 end, 3 residues past where the read stops, is filled in from the germline J gene. This chain connects TRBV5-1 to TRBJ1-4; no definite D call. V was trimmed by 7 bases and J by 7 bases, leaving 20 bases between them. Germline V lookup: CDR1 SGHRS, CDR2 YFSETQ. This CDR3 is built from 15 residues. The sequenced part of the CDR3 DNA is TGCGCCAGCGGCAATTTCGGTGGCCCAGGTGAAAAA. Its translation is CASGNFGGPGEK. The whole CDR3 protein is CASGNFGGPGEKLFF.

This clone has a count of ten or more. Read data end 3 residues before the CDR3 end; the end is taken from the germline J gene. The chain recombines TRBV19 with TRBJ1-3, with D unresolved. This CDR3 spans 13 amino acids. Trimming stripped 3 bases from V and 2 bases from J, with 5 bases between. The germline gives CDR1 LNHDA, CDR2 SQIVND (reference sequence). CDR3 bases read: TGTGCCAGTAGTATTATAGCTGGAAACACC. It codes for CASSIIAGNT. From start to end, the CDR3 is CASSIIAGNTIYF.

This clone was picked up many times. The CDR3 end is not reached by the read, which stops 3 residues before it; the germline J gene fills it in. The rearrangement uses TRBV6-1 and TRBJ2-7; the match to TRBD2 covers 11 bases. The CDR3 covers 16 residues. CDR1 is MNHNS and CDR2 is SASEGT in the germline V gene. Germline trimming cut 4 bases from V and 3 bases from J; bases unmatched to any gene: 8. CDR3 loop: CASSGTSSGGRYEQYF. The covered CDR3 bases are TGTGCCAGCAGTGGTACCTCTAGCGGGGGGCGCTACGAG.

Many counts were recorded for this clone. The CDR3 goes on 3 residues after the read ends, and that part is filled in from the germline J gene. V is TRBV29-1 and J is TRBJ1-4; D is possibly TRBD1 (5 bases). The CDR3 loop spans 13 amino acids. Deletions cut 7 bases from V and 5 bases from J, with 14 bases between. Looked up from germline, CDR1 is SQVTM and CDR2 is ANQGSEA. The CDR3 region is CSAQGMGNEKLFF. The DNA read from the CDR3 is TGCAGCGCCCAGGGAATGGGAAATGAAAAA.

This clone appeared many times. With the read ending 3 residues before the CDR3 end, the germline J gene is used to fill in that end. V and J are TRBV7-6 and TRBJ2-1; 13 nucleotides agree with TRBD2. V lost 5 bases, J lost 5 bases, and 6 bases stayed unmatched. CDR1 is SGHVS and CDR2 is FNYEAQ in the germline V gene. This CDR3 is 16 amino acids long. The part of the CDR3 DNA that was read is TGTGCCAGCAGCAAACTAGCGGGAGGGTCCAACAATGAG. This sequence encodes CASSKLAGGSNNE. The complete CDR3 protein is CASSKLAGGSNNEQFF.

This clone was seen ten or more times. Read sequence stops 3 residues before the CDR3 end, and the germline J gene provides the missing end. The rearrangement uses TRBV6-2 or TRBV6-3 and TRBJ2-1; 8 bases are shared with TRBD1. Unmatched junction bases numbered 4, after V lost 3 bases and J lost 6 bases. This CDR3 spans 14 amino acids. Looked up from germline, CDR1 is MNHEY and CDR2 is SVGEGT. CDR3 DNA, as far as it was read: TGTGCCAGCAGTTATGCCACAGGGGGCAATGAG. Translating it yields CASSYATGGNE. The CDR3 in full is CASSYATGGNEQFF.

This clone was detected many times. The read ends 3 residues before the CDR3 terminus; that terminus is restored from the germline J gene. The rearrangement uses TRBV5-4 and TRBJ1-2; 7 nucleotides match TRBD1. J lost 4 bases, V lost 0 bases, and 3 bases had no gene match. Germline assignment: CDR1 SGHNT and CDR2 YYREEE (reference sequence). The length of the CDR3 is 14 residues. The DNA read from the CDR3 is TGTGCCAGCAGCTTGGGGGACAGCTCCTATGGC. Protein: CASSLGDSSYG. The full CDR3 reads CASSLGDSSYGYTF.

This clone was seen many times. The read is 3 residues too short to cover the CDR3 end, so that end is filled in from the germline J gene. The chain links TRBV24-1 to TRBJ2-3, with a weak D call TRBD1 (5 bases). Trimming cost V 3 bases and J 4 bases, with 10 bases left between them. There are 14 residues in the CDR3. Per the germline V gene, CDR1 is KGHDR and CDR2 is SFDVKD. The CDR3 sequence: CATSDPTVADTQYF. The sequenced part of the CDR3 DNA is TGTGCCACCAGTGATCCGACAGTCGCAGATACG.